This is a list of T cell receptor beta chains from one sample in a study of cytomegalovirus exposure and HLA in healthy donors. Assay: immunoSEQ multiplex PCR; the TCRdb copy retains only in-frame clones and omits some. This table holds over 150,000 clones, roughly 90% found once. Sequences were obtained from PBMCs. Source of these receptors: a man aged 18 to 35 in good health and CMV-seropositive. Both conserved end residues are part of each CDR3. The D gene is left open where the match is weak. Rows may omit the clone size; those that give it use once, few, many or a size class.

V gene	clone size	D gene	J gene	CDR3 DNA	CDR3 protein
TRBV7-6	.	.	TRBJ1-5	TGTGCCAGCAGCTTAGGACAAGGCAATCAGCCCCAGCATTTT	CASSLGQGNQPQHF
TRBV4-3	.	TRBD1	TRBJ1-1	TGCGCCAGCAGCCAAGACTGGGGACAGGGCGGGACTGAAGCTTTCTTT	CASSQDWGQGGTEAFF
TRBV5-1	.	TRBD1	TRBJ2-5	TGCGCCAGCAGCGTCGGCTGGGGACAGCGGAAAGAGACCCAGTACTTC	CASSVGWGQRKETQYF
TRBV4-1	few	TRBD2	TRBJ2-2	TGCGCCAGCAGCCCAGCGGGAGTAAACACCGGGGAGCTGTTTTTT	CASSPAGVNTGELFF
TRBV9	.	.	TRBJ1-2	TGTGCCAGCACCCGTAGCCAGGGGCCTGGTGGCTATGGCTACACCTTC	CASTRSQGPGGYGYTF
TRBV11-2	.	.	TRBJ1-2	TGTGCCAGCAGCCATCCCGGGGACACTAACTATGGCTACACCTTC	CASSHPGDTNYGYTF
TRBV7-2	few	TRBD1	TRBJ1-5	TGTGCCAGCAGCCCAGTGGGACAGGGGGCGAAACAGCCCCAGCATTTT	CASSPVGQGAKQPQHF
TRBV4-3	.	TRBD1	TRBJ2-7	TGCGCCAGCAGCCCAGGACAGGGTGGGACCTACGAGCAGTACTTC	CASSPGQGGTYEQYF
TRBV11-2	.	.	TRBJ2-7	TGTGCCAGCAGCATGGGGGGGGGCCCCTACGAGCAGTACTTC	CASSMGGGPYEQYF
TRBV5-6	.	.	TRBJ1-2	TGTGCCAGCAGGCCAGACAAGGGGACTTTTAACTATGGCTACACCTTC	CASRPDKGTFNYGYTF
TRBV12-5	.	.	TRBJ1-1	TGTGCTAGTGGTCCTAAAGGGGTGAACACTGAAGCTTTCTTT	CASGPKGVNTEAFF
TRBV11-1	.	TRBD1	TRBJ2-2	TGTGCCAGCAGCTTACAGGGGGTGAACACCGGGGAGCTGTTTTTT	CASSLQGVNTGELFF
TRBV19	.	TRBD1	TRBJ2-5	TGTGCCAGTAGTATAGAAGGACAGGGAAGAGAGACCCAGTACTTC	CASSIEGQGRETQYF
TRBV18	.	.	TRBJ2-1	TGTGCCAGCTCATCTCCGGGGAGCACCTACAATGAGCAGTTCTTC	CASSSPGSTYNEQFF
TRBV29-1	.	TRBD1	TRBJ2-5	TGCAGCGTACGGACAGGGATGTTACAAGAGACCCAGTACTTC	CSVRTGMLQETQYF
TRBV16	.	.	TRBJ1-2	TGTGCCAGCAGCCACTCCCCGGGAGCTGGCGGCTGGGGCTACACCTTC	CASSHSPGAGGWGYTF
TRBV5-1	.	.	TRBJ2-3	TGCGCCAGCAGGGGCTGGGGCACAGATACGCAGTATTTT	CASRGWGTDTQYF
TRBV11-2	.	.	TRBJ1-6	TGTGCCAGCAGCTTCCGAGGGTTAGGTTCACCCCTCCACTTT	CASSFRGLGSPLHF
TRBV7-2	.	TRBD2	TRBJ2-3	TGTGCCAGCAGCTTGACATTGACGGGGACTAGCGGTTTCTCAGATACGCAGTATTTT	CASSLTLTGTSGFSDTQYF
TRBV5-1	.	TRBD2	TRBJ2-1	TGCGCCAGCAGCTTGGTAGGCGGGGGGGCCGGGGAGCAGTTCTTC	CASSLVGGGAGEQFF
TRBV19	.	TRBD1	TRBJ1-1	TGTGCCAGTAGTATTTACCGGGACAGGGTGTTTGGAGCTTTCTTT	CASSIYRDRVFGAFF
TRBV4-3	.	.	TRBJ1-2	TGCGCCAGCAGCCAAGTCGCCAGGGCGGGGGGCTACACCTTC	CASSQVARAGGYTF
TRBV19	.	.	TRBJ1-5	TGTGCCAGTACTAGGAGAGACTATAGCAATCAGCCCCAGCATTTT	CASTRRDYSNQPQHF
TRBV7-9	.	.	TRBJ2-4	TGTGCCAGCAGCTTAGAGCAAGCCAAAAACATTCAGTACTTC	CASSLEQAKNIQYF
TRBV7-3	few	TRBD2	TRBJ2-5	TGTGCCAGCAGCTTAAGGGAGGGGGAGACCCAGTACTTC	CASSLREGETQYF
TRBV7-2	.	TRBD2	TRBJ2-3	TGTGCCAGCAGCCGGAAGGGAGCGGGGGGCAACACAGATACGCAGTATTTT	CASSRKGAGGNTDTQYF
TRBV4-3	.	.	TRBJ2-5	TGCGCCAGCAGCCAAGATTCTGCAGGGGGAGGATGGTTGGAGACCCAGTACTTC	CASSQDSAGGGWLETQYF
TRBV7-2	.	TRBD2	TRBJ2-1	TGTGCCAGCAGCTTCGGGGGGGCGAGCAATGAGCAGTTCTTC	CASSFGGASNEQFF
TRBV29-1	.	TRBD2	TRBJ2-7	TGCAGCGCTAGGACTAGCGAATCCTACGAGCAGTACTTC	CSARTSESYEQYF
TRBV5-4	.	.	TRBJ2-6	TGTGCCAGCAGCTTAAGGACTGCGGCCAACGTCCTGACTTTC	CASSLRTAANVLTF
TRBV29-1	.	TRBD1	TRBJ1-3	TGCAGCGTGCGGGACAGGGTCTCTGGAAACACCATATATTTT	CSVRDRVSGNTIYF
TRBV7-9	.	TRBD1	TRBJ2-1	TGTGCCAGCAGCAGGGGGGCAGGGGGCCTATACAATGAGCAGTTCTTC	CASSRGAGGLYNEQFF
TRBV28	.	.	TRBJ2-3	TGTGCCAGTTGGCCTCGGGGATTCACAGATACGCAGTATTTT	CASWPRGFTDTQYF
TRBV7-8	.	.	TRBJ2-1	TGTGCCAGCAGCCGGCAGAGTACAGGGATAAATGAGCAGTTCTTC	CASSRQSTGINEQFF